Listed below are T cell receptor beta chains from one sample, sequenced in a study of shared T cell receptors in the human thymus. Profiled with immunoSEQ multiplex PCR; TCRdb holds only in-frame clones, not every one. The data contain about 730,000 clones, approximately 83% of them singletons. The same data also went into a second study, on human thymus T cells.

Sequencing was carried out using thymocytes. The receptor set was obtained from a girl in the first two years of life with a congenital heart defect. The CDR3 runs from the conserved cysteine through the conserved F or W. D genes are given only for firm matches. Size values are once, few and many counts, or a class for expanded clones, and some rows have none.

19 TRBD1 TRBJ2-1 - TRBV12-5 TGTGCTAGTGGTTTCGGCGACAGGGCCCTCAACCTTTACGGGAATGAGCAGTTCTTC CASGFGDRALNLYGNEQFF
13 - TRBJ1-2 - TRBV7-2 TGTGCCAGCAGCTTAGTGGGCAGCTATGGCTACACCTTC CASSLVGSYGYTF
15 - TRBJ1-1 - TRBV11-2 TGTGCCAGCAGCTCCACAAGCCGACAAGCCCAAAAAGCTTTCTTT CASSSTSRQAQKAFF
14 - TRBJ2-7 - TRBV19 TGTGCCAGTAGACCCCAGTGGAGCTCCTACGAGCAGTACTTC CASRPQWSSYEQYF
16 TRBD2 TRBJ2-3 - TRBV5-1 TGCGCCAGCAGCACAGGACTAGCGGGGATGACAGATACGCAGTATTTT CASSTGLAGMTDTQYF
16 TRBD1 TRBJ1-6 - TRBV10-3 TGTGCCATCAGTGAGTTAGGGACAGGGGGAAATTCACCCCTCCACTTT CAISELGTGGNSPLHF
18 - TRBJ1-1 - TRBV4-2 TGTGCCAGCAGCCAAGTTAGGTCTAGGGCAAACCCCGGGGCTGAAGCTTTCTTT CASSQVRSRANPGAEAFF
14 - TRBJ1-1 - TRBV10-3 TGTGCCCCCAGGGGTGAGGGTGCCGGCACTGAAGCTTTCTTT CAPRGEGAGTEAFF
15 TRBD1 TRBJ2-1 - TRBV28 TGTGCCAGCAGTTCTCTGACAGGGATTGTCAATGAGCAGTTCTTC CASSSLTGIVNEQFF
15 - TRBJ1-3 - TRBV10-3 TGTGCCATCAGTGAGTCTGGCCAGGGAGGAAACACCATATATTTT CAISESGQGGNTIYF
14 TRBD2 TRBJ2-1 - TRBV4-1 TGCGCCAGCAGCCAAGCCCCAGGGAGGGATGAGCAGTTCTTC CASSQAPGRDEQFF
17 TRBD2 TRBJ2-3 - TRBV4-1 TGCGCCAGCAGCCAAGTCGTCGGCGGGGGGGCTACAGATACGCAGTATTTT CASSQVVGGGATDTQYF
18 TRBD2 TRBJ2-3 once TRBV28 TGTGCCAGCAGTTTAAGACTAGCGATGGGGGGGTCCACAGATACGCAGTATTTT CASSLRLAMGGSTDTQYF
15 TRBD1 TRBJ1-1 - TRBV6-1 TGTGCCAGCAGTGAACCTGGACAGGTGAACACTGAAGCTTTCTTT CASSEPGQVNTEAFF
15 - TRBJ1-3 once TRBV5-6 TGTGCCAGCAGCGACGGGGTGTACTCTGGAAACACCATATATTTT CASSDGVYSGNTIYF
15 TRBD1 TRBJ2-7 - TRBV9 TGTGCCAGCAGCATAGGCCGGGACAGGGGGCGCGAGCAGTACTTC CASSIGRDRGREQYF
18 - TRBJ2-5 - TRBV1 TGCACCAGCAGCCAAAAGGAGCCGTCCTCGGGGTACCAAGAGACCCAGTACTTC CTSSQKEPSSGYQETQYF
15 TRBD1 TRBJ2-5 - TRBV6-6 TGTGCCAGCAGTTACAGGGGACAGGGGGCGAGTGAGCAGTACTTC CASSYRGQGASEQYF
14 - TRBJ1-2 - TRBV9 TGTGCCAGCAGCGCGGGGGACTCCAAGGATGGCTACACCTTC CASSAGDSKDGYTF
17 TRBD2 TRBJ2-2 - TRBV18 TGTGCCAGCTCAAGACTTAAAGTCGGACTAGGGACCGGGGAGCTGTTTTTT CASSRLKVGLGTGELFF
13 TRBD1 TRBJ2-3 - TRBV9 TGTGCCAGCAGCTACAAAAACAGGGGAAGGCAGTATTTT CASSYKNRGRQYF
13 - TRBJ1-6 - TRBV7-9 TGTGCCAGCAGCTCGCGATCGGGGTCACCCCTCCACTTT CASSSRSGSPLHF
14 TRBD1 TRBJ2-1 - TRBV30 TGTGCCTGGACGGACAGGGGGCGGCTCAATGAGCAGTTCTTC CAWTDRGRLNEQFF
14 - TRBJ1-1 - TRBV6-4 TGTGCCAGCAGTGACCCCCAGATGAACACTGAAGCTTTCTTT CASSDPQMNTEAFF
15 TRBD1 TRBJ2-7 - TRBV19 TGTGCCAGTAGCACCCTCGGGACAGGGCGGCTATGGCAGTACTTC CASSTLGTGRLWQYF
18 TRBD1 TRBJ2-2 - TRBV5-6 TGTGCCAGCAGTTATAAGGGGAGCAGGGGGCAAAACACCGGGGAGCTGTTTTTT CASSYKGSRGQNTGELFF
16 TRBD1 TRBJ1-2 - TRBV18 TGTGCCAGCTCACCCGAGACAGGGGGCCCGGGCTATGGCTACACCTTC CASSPETGGPGYGYTF
15 - TRBJ2-7 - TRBV27 TGTGCCAGCAGTTCTAGTCCCCGACAGACCCACGAGCAGTACTTC CASSSSPRQTHEQYF
14 TRBD1 TRBJ1-1 once TRBV4-1 TGCGCCAGCAGTCCCAGGGGGCTGGACACTGAAGCTTTCTTT CASSPRGLDTEAFF
12 TRBD1 TRBJ1-1 - TRBV6-1 TGTGCCAGCAGCGGGGACAGGACGGTAGCTTTCTTT CASSGDRTVAFF
14 TRBD1 TRBJ1-1 - TRBV6-6 TGTGCCAGCATCCAAACTCGGGACAGGTGGGAAGCTTTCTTT CASIQTRDRWEAFF
14 - TRBJ1-2 once TRBV9 TGTGCCAGCAGCCGTCAGGGGCGGGAGTATGGCTACACCTTC CASSRQGREYGYTF
14 - TRBJ2-7 - TRBV7-2 TGTGCCAGCAGCTTACAGAACAGGGCCTACGAGCAGTACTTC CASSLQNRAYEQYF
12 - TRBJ1-1 - TRBV6-5 TGTGCCAGCAGTTCAGGGGTAGGAGTAGCTTTCTTT CASSSGVGVAFF
11 - TRBJ2-1 - TRBV20-1 TGCAGTGCTAGATTTCCCGGTGAGCAGTTCTTC CSARFPGEQFF
13 TRBD1 TRBJ1-2 - TRBV6-5 TGTGCCAGCAGGACCACAGGGGTGAAGGGCTACACCTTC CASRTTGVKGYTF